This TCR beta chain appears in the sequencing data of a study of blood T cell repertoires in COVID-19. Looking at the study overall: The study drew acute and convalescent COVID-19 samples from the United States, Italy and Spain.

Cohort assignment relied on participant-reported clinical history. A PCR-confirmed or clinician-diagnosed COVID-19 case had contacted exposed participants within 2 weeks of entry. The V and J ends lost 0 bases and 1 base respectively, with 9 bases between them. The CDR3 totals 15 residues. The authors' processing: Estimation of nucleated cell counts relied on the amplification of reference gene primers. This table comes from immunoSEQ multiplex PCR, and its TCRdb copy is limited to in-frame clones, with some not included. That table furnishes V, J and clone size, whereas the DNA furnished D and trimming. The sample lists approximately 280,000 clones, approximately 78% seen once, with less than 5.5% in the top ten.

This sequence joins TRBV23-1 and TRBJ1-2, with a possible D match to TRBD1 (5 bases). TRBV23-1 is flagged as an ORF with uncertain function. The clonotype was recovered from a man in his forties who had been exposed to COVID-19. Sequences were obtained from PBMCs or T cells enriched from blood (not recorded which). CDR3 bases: TGCGCCAGCAGTCAATCGTCAGGGATTAACTATGGCTACACCTTC. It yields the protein CASSQSSGINYGYTF.